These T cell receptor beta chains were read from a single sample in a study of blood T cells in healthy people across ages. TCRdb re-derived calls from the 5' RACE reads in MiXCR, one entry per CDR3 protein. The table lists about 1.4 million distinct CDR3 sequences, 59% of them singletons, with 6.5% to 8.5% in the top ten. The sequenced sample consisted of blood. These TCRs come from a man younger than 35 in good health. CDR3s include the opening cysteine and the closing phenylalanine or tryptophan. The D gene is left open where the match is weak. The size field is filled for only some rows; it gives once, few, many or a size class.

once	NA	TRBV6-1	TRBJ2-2	TGTGCCAGCAGTGCCTTGACAGGAGACACCGGGGAGCTGTTTTTT	CASSALTGDTGELFF
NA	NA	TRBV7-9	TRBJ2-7	TGTGCCAGCAGCTCATCCTGGGACACTGGTTACGAGCAGTACTTC	CASSSSWDTGYEQYF
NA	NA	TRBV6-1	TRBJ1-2	TGTGCCAGTAGTGAATTCTGGAGGGGCACGGACTATGGCTACACCTTC	CASSEFWRGTDYGYTF
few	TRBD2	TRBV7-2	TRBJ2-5	TGTGCCAGCAGCTTAGGGGTACTAGCGGGAGAGACCCAGTACTTC	CASSLGVLAGETQYF
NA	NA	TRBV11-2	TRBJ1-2	TGTGGAGCCGCGGGGGCAGGCTATGGCTACACCTTC	CGAAGAGYGYTF
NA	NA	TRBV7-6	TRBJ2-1	TGTGCCAGCTCTCGAACGGGGGGCGAATACAATGAGCAGTTCTTC	CASSRTGGEYNEQFF
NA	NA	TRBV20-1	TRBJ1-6	TGCAGTGCTAGAGATTCCAGTAGTGGTAATTCACCCCTCCACTTT	CSARDSSSGNSPLHF
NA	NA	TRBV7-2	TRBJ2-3	TGTGCCAGCAGCTTAATCGGGACTCGTTTGAGAACAGATACGCAGTATTTT	CASSLIGTRLRTDTQYF
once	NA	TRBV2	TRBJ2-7	TGTGCCAGCAGTGACCCAGGGAAGAGGTACGAGCAGTACTTC	CASSDPGKRYEQYF
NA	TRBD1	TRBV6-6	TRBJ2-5	TGTGCCAGCAGTTACTCCCCACCGGGACAGGGGGCAGAGACCCAGTACTTC	CASSYSPPGQGAETQYF
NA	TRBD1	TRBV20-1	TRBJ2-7	TGCAGTGCTACCTCCGACAGGGTATCCTACGAGCAGTACTTC	CSATSDRVSYEQYF
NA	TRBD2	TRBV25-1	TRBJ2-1	TGTGCCAGCAGGAGTTTAGCGGGTTCCACCAATGAGCAGTTCTTC	CASRSLAGSTNEQFF
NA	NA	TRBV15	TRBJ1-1	TGTGTCACCAGCAGAGAGGGCAGGGCGGTGACTGAAGCTTTCTTT	CVTSREGRAVTEAFF
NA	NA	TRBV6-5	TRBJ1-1	TGTGCCAGCAGTTACGCCGGGAACGGCGGAGGCACTGAAGCTTTCTTT	CASSYAGNGGGTEAFF
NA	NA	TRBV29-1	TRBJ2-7	TGCAGCGTTGAAGACGCGCCTTGGGGGGCCTACAATGAGCAGTACTTC	CSVEDAPWGAYNEQYF
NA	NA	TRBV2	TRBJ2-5	TGTGCCAGCACTAGCACGGCGGAGACCCAGTACTTC	CASTSTAETQYF
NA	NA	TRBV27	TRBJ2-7	TGTGCCAGCAGAGGGATCACGCGTCAATTGGACGAGCAGTACTTC	CASRGITRQLDEQYF
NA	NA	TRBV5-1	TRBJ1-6	TGCGCCAGCAGCTTGCTAGATTCACCCCTCCACTTT	CASSLLDSPLHF
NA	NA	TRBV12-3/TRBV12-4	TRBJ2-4	TGTGCCAGCGGCTCCCCCCCGGAGCAGTACTTC	CASGSPPEQYF
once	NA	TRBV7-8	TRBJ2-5	TGTGCCAGCCGGGTGCAGAACCAAGAGACCCAGTACTTC	CASRVQNQETQYF
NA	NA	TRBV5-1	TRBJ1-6	TGCGCCAGCAGCTTGGACAGCTATTCACCCCCCCACTTT	CASSLDSYSPPHF
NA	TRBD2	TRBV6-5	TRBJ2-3	TGTGCCAGCAGTTACTACAGCGGGGTGGGAGATACGCAGTATTTT	CASSYYSGVGDTQYF
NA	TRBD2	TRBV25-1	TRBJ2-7	TGTGCCAGCAGTGCAAGCGGGAGGCCCTCCTACGAGCAGTACTTC	CASSASGRPSYEQYF
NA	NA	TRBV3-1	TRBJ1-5	TGTGCCAGCAGCCAACAGGGGCACAATCAGCCCCAGCATTTT	CASSQQGHNQPQHF
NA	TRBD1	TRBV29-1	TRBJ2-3	TGCAGCGTCGCCGACAGGGGCAGCACAGATACGCAGTATTTT	CSVADRGSTDTQYF
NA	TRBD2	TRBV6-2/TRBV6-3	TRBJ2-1	TGTGCCAGCGAAGGATTCGGGAGGGCCCCCACCAATGAGCAGTTCTTC	CASEGFGRAPTNEQFF
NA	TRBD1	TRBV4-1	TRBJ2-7	TGCGCCAGCAGCCCCCGACAGGGGGCGAGGAACGAGCAGTACTTC	CASSPRQGARNEQYF
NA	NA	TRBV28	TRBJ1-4	TGCGCCAGCAGAATGTCAGGGTCAACTAATGAAAAACTGTTTTTT	CASRMSGSTNEKLFF
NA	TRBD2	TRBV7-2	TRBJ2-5	TGTGCCAGCAGCCCATTAGCGGGAGGGGAGGGAGAGACCCAGTACTTC	CASSPLAGGEGETQYF
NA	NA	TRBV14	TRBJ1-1	TGTGCCAGCAGCCAAGACCCGTTTGAAGCTTTCTTT	CASSQDPFEAFF
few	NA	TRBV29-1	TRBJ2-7	TGCAGCGTTGTTCGGGACAACTCCTACGAGCAGTACTTC	CSVVRDNSYEQYF
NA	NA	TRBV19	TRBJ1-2	TGTGCCAGTATGTTCGGCTATGGCTACACCTTC	CASMFGYGYTF
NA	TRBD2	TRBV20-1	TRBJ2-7	TGCAGCGCCCCCCCTAGCGGGAGACTCTACGAGCAGTACTTC	CSAPPSGRLYEQYF
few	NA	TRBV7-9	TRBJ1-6	TGTGCCAGCAGCTTAACGGATACCAATTCACCCCTCCACTTT	CASSLTDTNSPLHF
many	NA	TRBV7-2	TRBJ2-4	TGTGCCAGCAGAGTACAGGGTGGGAGCGACATTCAGTACTTC	CASRVQGGSDIQYF